This entry describes one T cell receptor beta chain. Its recognized antigen is unknown. The record has no base qualities; no much larger clone is one base away. The data derive from a study of blood T cell repertoires in COVID-19 (dated by TCRdb to the early 2020s). For context, the study as a whole: Samples covering the acute and convalescent phases of COVID-19 were provided by collaborators in the United States, Italy and Spain. The prospective study material was composed of cDNA or gDNA derived from T cells, B-cell-depleted T cells, or PBMCs. Deeply sampled blood TCRbeta repertoires from subjects exposed to, actively infected with, or recovered from COVID-19 were included in the dataset. A freely available public database, intended as a resource for researchers studying the immune response to SARS-CoV-2, is where the repertoires were released. The samples were drawn from the first 160 participants of the ongoing ImmuneRACE study and from under 1,500 subjects provided by 6 global collaborators. The sample metadata nearly always contained a de-identified subject ID, COVID-19 status, age in years and sex. Where available, HLA class I and class II types were taken from metadata supplied by the sample provider and were not determined by assay-based typing.

The CDR3 sequence holds 18 residues, the cysteine and phenylalanine included. The read is trimmed to its CDR3 DNA, 54 bases read in frame from base 1. TCRbeta CDR3 regions were amplified from genomic DNA using the immunoSEQ Assay, a bias-controlled multiplex PCR. The published analysis was carried out like this. The number of nucleated cells in each sample was estimated from the amplification of reference gene primers within the assay. Sequence reads were collapsed and filtered to measure the absolute abundance of every unique TCRbeta CDR3 rearrangement. Productive Simpson clonality was computed per sample as the square root of Simpson's diversity index over productive rearrangements. TCRdb stores this immuneACCESS table with in-frame sequences only. Part of the clones is absent; in the studies checked, under half of the shortfall reflects unresolved V genes, and no reason is known for the rest. That table supplies the V and J calls and clone size; D and trimming were determined from the DNA. For this sample the table gives about 240,000 clones, of which 82% were detected only once. The ten largest make up 9.5% to 15% of the sample.

Each collaborating institution followed its own protocols to collect whole blood in K2EDTA tubes. For TCRbeta analysis, collaborators shipped samples in one of three forms: frozen whole blood, isolated PBMCs, or DNA extracted from either of those sample types. What the authors observed across the whole study: The amount of clinical and demographic metadata varied by source and participant and was provided uncurated.

The sequence was obtained from a woman in her sixties with active or convalescent COVID-19. The sample taken for sequencing was peripheral blood. The chain was built from TRBV1 and TRBJ2-5; TRBD2 was called by the table and not checked on the DNA. TRBV1 represents a pseudogene. For the CDR3, the sequence is CTSRRGVRLRGVQETQYF. In nucleotide form, the sequence is TGCACCAGCAGACGGGGGGTCCGTCTGCGGGGGGTTCAAGAGACCCAGTACTTC.